The T cell receptor beta chain described here comes from a study of CXCR3-negative and CXCR3-positive naive CD8 T cells. About this clonotype: Its target is unknown.

Regarding the study as a whole: Naive CXCR3-positive cells had TRB CDR3s more hydrophobic than those of CXCR3-negative naive cells. CXCR3-negative and CXCR3-positive naive cells shared comparable TRBV-TRBJ usage, but memory cells did not.

CDR3 size: 14 residues. All TRB cDNA libraries came from 5' RACE performed with UMI labels. Reprocessing the 5' RACE reads, TCRdb reports a single entry for every CDR3 protein and omits DNA. Its clone listing holds 150,000 to 160,000 distinct CDR3 sequences. Material for sequencing was naive CXCR3+ CD8+ T cells from blood. Subset here: CD45RO-CCR7+CD27+CD95- naive CD8+ T cells expressing CXCR3 (TNR3+). This chain connects TRBV12-3 or TRBV12-4 to TRBJ2-7; TCRdb returns TRBD1, unconfirmable since there is no DNA. The origin of this receptor is a human donor in good health. Some clones in this sample may be carry-over from other donors' samples. The CDR3 protein is CASSLVPGFYEQYF.